Below, 5 T cell receptor beta chains from the same sample are listed, as sequenced in a study of blood T cells in healthy people across ages. Then a second PCR, running roughly 7 to 11 cycles, was carried out with a sample-barcoded 5' primer and a J-beta primer mix. TCRdb itself ran the 5' RACE reads through MiXCR, one entry per CDR3 protein. The data hold 1 million or so distinct CDR3 sequences, with about 25% observed a single time. The sample also formed part of further work on T cells of mothers and their children.

Source material: blood. The receptors originated from a girl aged 2 to 10 in good health.

The sample holds a few counts of this clonotype. This sequence joins TRBV4-1 and TRBJ1-4, with D unresolved. Germline values: CDR1 MGHRA, CDR2 YSYEKL. There are 16 residues in the CDR3. Deletions cut 4 bases from V and 3 bases from J, with 15 bases between. As DNA, the CDR3 is TGCGCCAGCAGCCTCACCTTCAGTACTTCTAATGAAAAACTGTTTTTT. It is translated as CASSLTFSTSNEKLFF.

The chain is built from TRBV7-9 and TRBJ1-4, with TRBD1 matching over 9 bases. This CDR3 region has 16 residues. From germline, CDR1 is SEHNR and CDR2 FQNEAQ (reference sequence). J gave up 7 bases and V 2 bases, and 8 bases lay outside the gene matches. The CDR3 region is CASSLITGGAGEKLFF. CDR3 DNA: TGTGCCAGCAGCTTAATTACAGGGGGCGCCGGTGAAAAACTGTTTTTT.

This clonotype has a single count. The CDR3 loop reads CASTLGVHEQYF. The CDR3 nucleotides are TGTGCCAGCACCCTGGGGGTCCACGAGCAGTACTTC. The chain recombines TRBV12-3 or TRBV12-4 with TRBJ2-7; D may be TRBD1 or TRBD2 (5 bases each). The CDR3 runs to 12 residues. V was clipped by 7 bases and J by 5 bases, with 12 bases between them.

V gene TRBV9 combines with J gene TRBJ1-4; D remains ambiguous. The CDR3 has 12 amino acids. Germline V CDR1 and CDR2: SGDLS, YYNGEE. V was pared by 4 bases and J by 9 bases, with 10 bases between. The CDR3 sequence: CASSKTGKKLFF. The CDR3 DNA reads as TGTGCCAGCAGCAAGACGGGGAAAAAACTGTTTTTT.

CDR3 region: CASSVGSADQPQHF. The CDR3 nucleotides read TGTGCCAGCAGCGTAGGCTCGGCGGATCAGCCCCAGCATTTT. The chain links TRBV9 to TRBJ1-5, with D uncertain. V was clipped by 0 bases and J by 5 bases, with 9 bases between them. This CDR3 has 14 amino acids. Germline CDR1 and CDR2: SGDLS and YYNGEE.